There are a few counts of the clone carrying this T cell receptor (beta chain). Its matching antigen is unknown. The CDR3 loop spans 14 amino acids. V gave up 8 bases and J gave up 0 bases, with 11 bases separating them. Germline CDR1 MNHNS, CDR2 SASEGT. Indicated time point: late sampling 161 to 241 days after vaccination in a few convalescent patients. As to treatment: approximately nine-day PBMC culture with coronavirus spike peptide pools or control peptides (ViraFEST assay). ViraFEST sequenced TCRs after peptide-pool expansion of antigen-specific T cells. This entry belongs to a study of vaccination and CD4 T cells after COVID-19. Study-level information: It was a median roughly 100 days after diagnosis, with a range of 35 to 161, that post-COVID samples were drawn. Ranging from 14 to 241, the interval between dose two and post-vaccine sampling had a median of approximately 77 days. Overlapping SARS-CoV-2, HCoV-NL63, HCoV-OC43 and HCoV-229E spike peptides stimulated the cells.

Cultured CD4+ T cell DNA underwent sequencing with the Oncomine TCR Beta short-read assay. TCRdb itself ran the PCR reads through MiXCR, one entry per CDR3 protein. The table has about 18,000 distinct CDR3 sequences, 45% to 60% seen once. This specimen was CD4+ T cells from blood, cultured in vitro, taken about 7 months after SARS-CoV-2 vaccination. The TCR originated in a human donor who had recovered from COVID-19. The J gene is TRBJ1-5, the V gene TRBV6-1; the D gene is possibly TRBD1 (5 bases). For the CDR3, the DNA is TGTGCCAGCCATCAGGGTTATAGCAATCAGCCCCAGCATTTT. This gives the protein CASHQGYSNQPQHF.